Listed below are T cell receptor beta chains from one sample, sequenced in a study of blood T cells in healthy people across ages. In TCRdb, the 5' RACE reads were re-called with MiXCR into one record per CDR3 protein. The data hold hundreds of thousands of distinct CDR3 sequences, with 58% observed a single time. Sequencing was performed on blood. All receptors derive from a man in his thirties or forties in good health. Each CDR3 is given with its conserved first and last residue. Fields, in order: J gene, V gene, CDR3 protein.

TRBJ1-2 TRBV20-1 CSAWDSRNYGYTF
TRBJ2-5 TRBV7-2 CASSLFRPEETQYF
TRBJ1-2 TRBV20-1 CSAIRSGTCGYTF
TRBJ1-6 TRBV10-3 CAISVDNSPLHF
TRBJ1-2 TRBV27 CASSPRAYYGYTF
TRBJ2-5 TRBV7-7 CASSRQVGETQYF
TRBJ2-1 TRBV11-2 CASSLVGLAGGGNEQFF
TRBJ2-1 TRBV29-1 CSVGAGDERFF
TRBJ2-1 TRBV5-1 CASSLSGGGSSYNEQFF
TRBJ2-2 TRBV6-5 CASSPRRPSNTGELFF
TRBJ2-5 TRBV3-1 CAISRQFERAQYF
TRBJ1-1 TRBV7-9 CASSVLGGQEAFF
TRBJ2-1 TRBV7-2 CASSSRRREQFF
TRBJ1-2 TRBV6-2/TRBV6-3 CASRTASTDGYTF
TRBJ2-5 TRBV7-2 CASSHSGGSGETQYF
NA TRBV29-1 CSVGGSTGTYEQYF
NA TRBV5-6 CASSLPRQGEDEQYF
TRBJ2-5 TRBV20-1 CSARESGTAESAQYF
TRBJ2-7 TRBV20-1 CSAQLAGGLIPYEQYF
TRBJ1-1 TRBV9 CAGSVASAGNTEAFF
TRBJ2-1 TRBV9 CASSARDTRRYNEQFF
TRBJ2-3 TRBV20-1 CSAPGGGASTDTQYF
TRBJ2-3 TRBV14 CASSQGGFGAPQYF
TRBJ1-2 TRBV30 CAWSVLNYGYTF
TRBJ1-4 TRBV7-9 CASSSGTGPNEKLFF
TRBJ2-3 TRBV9 CASSGDGRLAHKDTQYF
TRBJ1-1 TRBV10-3 CAMNSAGSNTEAFF
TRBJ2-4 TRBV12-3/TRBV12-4 CASSLGQGISNIQYF
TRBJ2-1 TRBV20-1 CSASADEQFF
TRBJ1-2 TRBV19 CASSHQGTNYGYTF
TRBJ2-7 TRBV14 CASSRRLAGEGYEQYF
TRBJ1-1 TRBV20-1 CSATGPAAFF
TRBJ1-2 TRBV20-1 CSAPGWASNYGYTF
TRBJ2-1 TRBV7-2 CASSLAGTGGMNEQFF
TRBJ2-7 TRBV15 CATSRVGAPRNYEQYF
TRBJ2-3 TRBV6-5 CASRAGFMDTQYF
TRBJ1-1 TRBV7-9 CASSYSTGSGNTEAFF
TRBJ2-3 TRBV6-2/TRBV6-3 CASSWVLAGGQYF
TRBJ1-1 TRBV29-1 CSARDRPSEAFF
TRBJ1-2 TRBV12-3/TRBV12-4 CAIPGRRGYTF
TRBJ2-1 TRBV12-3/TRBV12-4 CASRTSADEQFF
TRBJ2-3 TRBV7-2 CASSFDWGDTQYF
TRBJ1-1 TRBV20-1 CSASGTLGNTEAFF
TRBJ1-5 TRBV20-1 CSARGGFYQPQHF
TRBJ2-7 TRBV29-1 CGASTDSSYEQYF
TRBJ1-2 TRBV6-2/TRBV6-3 CASAGGAYGYTF
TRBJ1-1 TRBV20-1 CSARDEGLNTEAFF
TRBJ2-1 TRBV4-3 CASSQELAGGSGLSSYNEQFF
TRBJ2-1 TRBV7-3 CASSLGRGTGGYNEQFF
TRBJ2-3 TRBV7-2 CASSSWRNTQYF
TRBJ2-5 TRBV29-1 CSTSPGTGAETQYF
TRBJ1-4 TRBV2 CASHGQLNEKLFF